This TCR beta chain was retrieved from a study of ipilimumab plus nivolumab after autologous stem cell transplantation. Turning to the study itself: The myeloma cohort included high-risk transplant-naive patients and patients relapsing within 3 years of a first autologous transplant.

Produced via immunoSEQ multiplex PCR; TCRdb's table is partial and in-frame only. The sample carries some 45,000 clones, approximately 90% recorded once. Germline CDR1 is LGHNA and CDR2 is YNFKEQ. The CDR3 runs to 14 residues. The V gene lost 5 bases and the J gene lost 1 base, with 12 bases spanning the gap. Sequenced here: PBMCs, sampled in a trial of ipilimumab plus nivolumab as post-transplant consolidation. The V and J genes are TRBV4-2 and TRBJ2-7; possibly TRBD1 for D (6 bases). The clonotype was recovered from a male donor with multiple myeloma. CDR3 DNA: TGTGCCAGCAGCTTTGGGGGCCAGTCCTACGAGCAGTACTTC. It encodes CASSFGGQSYEQYF.